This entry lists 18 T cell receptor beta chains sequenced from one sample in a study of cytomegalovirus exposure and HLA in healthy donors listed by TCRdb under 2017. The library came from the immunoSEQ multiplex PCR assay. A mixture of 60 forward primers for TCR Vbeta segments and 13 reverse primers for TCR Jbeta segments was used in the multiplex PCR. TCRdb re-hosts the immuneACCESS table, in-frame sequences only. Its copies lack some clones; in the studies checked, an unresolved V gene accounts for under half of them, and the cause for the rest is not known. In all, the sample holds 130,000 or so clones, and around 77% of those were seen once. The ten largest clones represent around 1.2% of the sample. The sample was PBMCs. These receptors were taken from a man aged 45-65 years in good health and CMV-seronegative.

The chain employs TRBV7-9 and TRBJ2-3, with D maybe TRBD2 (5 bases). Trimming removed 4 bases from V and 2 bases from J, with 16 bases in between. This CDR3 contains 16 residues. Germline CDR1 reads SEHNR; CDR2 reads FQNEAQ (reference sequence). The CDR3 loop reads CASSSRLERNTDTQYF. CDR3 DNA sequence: TGTGCCAGCAGCTCCAGATTAGAGCGGAACACAGATACGCAGTATTTT.

CDR3 nucleotides: TGCGCCAGCAGCCAAGATTTCGGCCTAGCGGGATACACAGATACGCAGTATTTT. Translating gives CASSQDFGLAGYTDTQYF. The V and J genes are TRBV4-1 and TRBJ2-3, with 9 bases fitting TRBD2. The CDR3 is 18 residues long. The V segment lost 0 bases and the J segment 2 bases; nucleotides outside the gene matches: 9. CDR1 and CDR2 from the germline V gene are MGHRA and YSYEKL.

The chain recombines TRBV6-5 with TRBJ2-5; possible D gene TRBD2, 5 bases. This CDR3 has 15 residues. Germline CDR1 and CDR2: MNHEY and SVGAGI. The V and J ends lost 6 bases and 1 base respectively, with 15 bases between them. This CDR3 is CASSTPSGSQETQYF. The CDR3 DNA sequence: TGTGCCAGCAGCACCCCGTCGGGGTCCCAAGAGACCCAGTACTTC.

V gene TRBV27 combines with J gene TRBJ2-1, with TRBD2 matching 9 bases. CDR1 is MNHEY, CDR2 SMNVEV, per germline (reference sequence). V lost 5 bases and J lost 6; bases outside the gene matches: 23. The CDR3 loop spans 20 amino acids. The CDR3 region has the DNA TGTGCCAGCAGTCGAATAGCGGGAGCAACGAGTGATGGTAAGATCAATGAGCAGTTCTTC. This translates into CASSRIAGATSDGKINEQFF.

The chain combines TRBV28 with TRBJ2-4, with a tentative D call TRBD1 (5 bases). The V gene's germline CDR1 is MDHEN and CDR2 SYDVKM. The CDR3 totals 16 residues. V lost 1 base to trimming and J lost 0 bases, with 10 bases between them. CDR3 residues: CASSLYRSLAKNIQYF. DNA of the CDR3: TGTGCCAGCAGTTTATACAGGAGCTTAGCCAAAAACATTCAGTACTTC.

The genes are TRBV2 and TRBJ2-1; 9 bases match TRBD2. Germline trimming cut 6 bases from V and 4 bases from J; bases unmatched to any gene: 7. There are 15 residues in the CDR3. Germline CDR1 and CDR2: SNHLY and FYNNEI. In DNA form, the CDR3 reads TGTGCCAGCAGGGTGACTAGCGGACGTTACAATGAGCAGTTCTTC. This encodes CASRVTSGRYNEQFF.

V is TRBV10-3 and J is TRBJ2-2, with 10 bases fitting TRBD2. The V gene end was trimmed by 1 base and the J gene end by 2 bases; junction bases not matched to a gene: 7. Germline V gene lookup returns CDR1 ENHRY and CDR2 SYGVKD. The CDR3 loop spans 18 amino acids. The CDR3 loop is CAISEFPSGSSNTGELFF. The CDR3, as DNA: TGTGCCATCAGTGAGTTCCCTAGCGGGAGTTCCAACACCGGGGAGCTGTTTTTT.

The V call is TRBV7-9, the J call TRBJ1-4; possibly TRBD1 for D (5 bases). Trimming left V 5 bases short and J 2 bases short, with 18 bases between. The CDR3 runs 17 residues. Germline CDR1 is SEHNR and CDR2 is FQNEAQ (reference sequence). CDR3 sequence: CASSPPEGRGTNEKLFF. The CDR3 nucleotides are TGTGCCAGCAGCCCCCCGGAAGGGAGGGGTACTAATGAAAAACTGTTTTTT.

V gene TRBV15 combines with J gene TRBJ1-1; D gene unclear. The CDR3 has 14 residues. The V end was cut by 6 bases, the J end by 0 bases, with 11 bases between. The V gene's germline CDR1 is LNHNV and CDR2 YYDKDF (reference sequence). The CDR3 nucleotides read TGTGCCACCAGTATATCGGAGCTGAACACTGAAGCTTTCTTT. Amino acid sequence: CATSISELNTEAFF.

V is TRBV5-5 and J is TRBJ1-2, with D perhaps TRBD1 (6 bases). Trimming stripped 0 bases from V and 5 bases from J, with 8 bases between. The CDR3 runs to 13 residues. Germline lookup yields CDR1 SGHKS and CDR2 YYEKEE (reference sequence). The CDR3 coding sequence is TGTGCCAGCAGCTTGGGGACAGAGTATGGCTACACCTTC. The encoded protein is CASSLGTEYGYTF.

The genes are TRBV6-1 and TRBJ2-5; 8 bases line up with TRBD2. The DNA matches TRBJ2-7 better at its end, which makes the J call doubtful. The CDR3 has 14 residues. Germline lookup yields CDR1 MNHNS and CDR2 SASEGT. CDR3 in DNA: TGTGCCAGCAGTGCGCTAGCGGGTTTCTACGAGCAGTACTTC. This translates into CASSALAGFYEQYF.

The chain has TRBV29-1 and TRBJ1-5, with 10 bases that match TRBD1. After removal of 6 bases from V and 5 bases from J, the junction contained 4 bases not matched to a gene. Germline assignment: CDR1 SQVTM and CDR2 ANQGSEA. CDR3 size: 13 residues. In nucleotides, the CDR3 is TGCAGCGTGGGACAGGGGACCGATCAGCCCCAGCATTTT. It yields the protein CSVGQGTDQPQHF. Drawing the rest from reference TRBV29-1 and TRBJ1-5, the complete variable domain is SAVISQKPSRDICQRGTSLTIQCQVDSQVTMMFWYRQQPGQSLTLIATANQGSEATYESGFVIDKFPISRPNLTFSTLTVSNMSPEDSSIYLCSVGQGTDQPQHFGDGTRLSIL.

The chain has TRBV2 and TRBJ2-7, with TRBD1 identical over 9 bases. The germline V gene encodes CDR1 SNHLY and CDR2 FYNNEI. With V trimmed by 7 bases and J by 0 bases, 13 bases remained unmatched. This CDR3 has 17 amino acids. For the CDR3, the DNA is TGTGCCAGCATCCCGGGACAGGGCTATTTGAGCTCCTACGAGCAGTACTTC. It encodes CASIPGQGYLSSYEQYF.

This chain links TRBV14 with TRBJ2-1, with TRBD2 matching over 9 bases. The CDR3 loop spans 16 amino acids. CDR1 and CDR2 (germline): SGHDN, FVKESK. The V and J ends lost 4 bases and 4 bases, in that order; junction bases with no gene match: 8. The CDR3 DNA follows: TGTGCCAGCAGCCTTCGAAGGACTAGCGATTACAATGAGCAGTTCTTC. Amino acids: CASSLRRTSDYNEQFF.

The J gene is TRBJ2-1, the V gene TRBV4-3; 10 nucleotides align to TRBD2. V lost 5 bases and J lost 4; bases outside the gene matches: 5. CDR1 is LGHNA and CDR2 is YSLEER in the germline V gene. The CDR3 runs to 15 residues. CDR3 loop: CASSGTSGTYNEQFF. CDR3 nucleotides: TGCGCCAGCAGCGGTACTAGCGGGACATACAATGAGCAGTTCTTC.

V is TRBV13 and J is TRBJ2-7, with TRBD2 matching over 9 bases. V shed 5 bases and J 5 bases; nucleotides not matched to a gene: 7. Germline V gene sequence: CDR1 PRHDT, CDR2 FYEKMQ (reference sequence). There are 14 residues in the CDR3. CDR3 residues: CASSLAGRGHEQYF. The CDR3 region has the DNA TGTGCCAGCAGCCTAGCGGGGAGGGGCCACGAGCAGTACTTC.

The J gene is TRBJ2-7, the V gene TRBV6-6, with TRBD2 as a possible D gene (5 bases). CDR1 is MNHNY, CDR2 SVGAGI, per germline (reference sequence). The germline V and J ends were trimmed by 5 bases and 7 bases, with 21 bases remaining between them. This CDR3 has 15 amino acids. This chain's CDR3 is CASSLQDGGGGEQYF. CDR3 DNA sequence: TGTGCCAGCAGTCTTCAAGACGGAGGCGGTGGAGAGCAGTACTTC.

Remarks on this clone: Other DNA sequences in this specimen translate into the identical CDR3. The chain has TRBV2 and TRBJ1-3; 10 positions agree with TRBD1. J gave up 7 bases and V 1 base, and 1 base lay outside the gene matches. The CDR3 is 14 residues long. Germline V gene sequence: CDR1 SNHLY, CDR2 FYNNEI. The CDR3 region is CASSEETGGNTIYF. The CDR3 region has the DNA TGTGCCAGCAGTGAAGAGACAGGGGGCAACACCATATATTTT.